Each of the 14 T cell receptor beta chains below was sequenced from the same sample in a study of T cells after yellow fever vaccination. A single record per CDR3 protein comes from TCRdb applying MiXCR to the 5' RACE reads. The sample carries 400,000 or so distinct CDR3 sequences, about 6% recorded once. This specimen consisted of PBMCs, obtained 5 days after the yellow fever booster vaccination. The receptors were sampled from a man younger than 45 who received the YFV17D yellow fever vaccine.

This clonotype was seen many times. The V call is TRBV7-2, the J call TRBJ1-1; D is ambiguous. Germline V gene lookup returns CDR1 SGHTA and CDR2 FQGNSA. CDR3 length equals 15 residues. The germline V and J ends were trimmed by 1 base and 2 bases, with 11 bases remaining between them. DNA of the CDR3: TGTGCCAGCAGCTTAGATCGATCTCTAAACACTGAAGCTTTCTTT. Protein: CASSLDRSLNTEAFF.

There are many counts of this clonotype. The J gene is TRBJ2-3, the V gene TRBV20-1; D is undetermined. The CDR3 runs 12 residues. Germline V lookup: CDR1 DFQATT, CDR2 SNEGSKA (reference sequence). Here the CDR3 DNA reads TGCGGAGTAACAATTTTTGGAGATACGCAGTATTTT. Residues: CGVTIFGDTQYF.

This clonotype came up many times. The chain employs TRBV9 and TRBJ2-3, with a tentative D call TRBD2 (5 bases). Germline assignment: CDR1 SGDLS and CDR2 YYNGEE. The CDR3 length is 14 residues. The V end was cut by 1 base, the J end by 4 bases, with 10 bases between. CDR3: CASSVRPGADTQYF. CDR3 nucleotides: TGTGCCAGCAGCGTACGCCCCGGGGCAGATACGCAGTATTTT.

CDR3 protein: CASSLAGSGIDEQYF. CDR3 DNA: TGTGCCAGCAGCTTAGCGGGTAGCGGGATCGACGAGCAGTACTTC. V gene TRBV7-2 combines with J gene TRBJ2-7, with TRBD2 matching 8 bases. This CDR3 contains 15 residues. CDR1 SGHTA and CDR2 FQGNSA come from the germline V gene. J lost 5 bases, V lost 0 bases, and 6 bases had no gene match.

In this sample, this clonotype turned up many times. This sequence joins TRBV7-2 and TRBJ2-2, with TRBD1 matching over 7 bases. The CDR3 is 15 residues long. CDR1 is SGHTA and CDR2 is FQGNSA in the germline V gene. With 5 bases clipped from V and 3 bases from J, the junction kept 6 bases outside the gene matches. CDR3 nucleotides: TGTGCCAGCAGCCCCGGGACAGAGCACACCGGGGAGCTGTTTTTT. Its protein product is CASSPGTEHTGELFF.

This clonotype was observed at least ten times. CDR3 region: CSARDIPSTYNEQFF. The CDR3 nucleotides are TGCAGTGCTAGAGATATCCCTAGCACATACAATGAGCAGTTCTTC. The chain links TRBV20-1 to TRBJ2-1, with D maybe TRBD2 (5 bases). The V and J ends lost 0 bases and 4 bases respectively, with 13 bases between them. The CDR3 loop spans 15 amino acids. CDR1 DFQATT and CDR2 SNEGSKA come from the germline V gene (reference sequence).

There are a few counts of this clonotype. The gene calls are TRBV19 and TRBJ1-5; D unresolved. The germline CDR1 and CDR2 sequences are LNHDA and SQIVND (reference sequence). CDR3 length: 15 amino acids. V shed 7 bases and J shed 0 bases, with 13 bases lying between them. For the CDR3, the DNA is TGTGCCAGTACAGGACCACTCTATAGCAATCAGCCCCAGCATTTT. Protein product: CASTGPLYSNQPQHF.

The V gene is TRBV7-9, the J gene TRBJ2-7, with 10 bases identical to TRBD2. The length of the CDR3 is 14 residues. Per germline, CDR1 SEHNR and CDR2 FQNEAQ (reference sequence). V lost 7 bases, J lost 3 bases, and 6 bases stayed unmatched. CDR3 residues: CASNPLAGSYEQYF. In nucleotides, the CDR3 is TGTGCCAGCAACCCACTAGCGGGAAGCTACGAGCAGTACTTC.

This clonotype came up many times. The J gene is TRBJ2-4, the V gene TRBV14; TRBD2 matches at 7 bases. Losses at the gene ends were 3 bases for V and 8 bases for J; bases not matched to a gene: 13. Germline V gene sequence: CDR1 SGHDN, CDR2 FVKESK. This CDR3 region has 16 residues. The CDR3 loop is CASSQATSVREDIQYF. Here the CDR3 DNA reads TGTGCCAGCAGCCAGGCCACTAGCGTTAGGGAAGACATTCAGTACTTC.

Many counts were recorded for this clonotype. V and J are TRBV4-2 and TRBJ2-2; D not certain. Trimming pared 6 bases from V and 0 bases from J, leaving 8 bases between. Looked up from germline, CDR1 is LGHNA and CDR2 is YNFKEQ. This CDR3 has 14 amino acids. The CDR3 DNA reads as TGTGCCAGCAGAAAGGAGACGAACACCGGGGAGCTGTTTTTT. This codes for CASRKETNTGELFF.

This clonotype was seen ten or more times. In nucleotides, the CDR3 is TGTGCCAGCAGCCCCCGGGACAGGGGCGGCGAGCAGTTCTTC. Its translation: CASSPRDRGGEQFF. The V and J genes are TRBV7-9 and TRBJ2-1; TRBD1 agrees at 10 bases. Trimming removed 5 bases from V and 10 bases from J; junction bases left unmatched: 8. CDR1 and CDR2 (germline): SEHNR, FQNEAQ (reference sequence). The CDR3 runs 14 residues.

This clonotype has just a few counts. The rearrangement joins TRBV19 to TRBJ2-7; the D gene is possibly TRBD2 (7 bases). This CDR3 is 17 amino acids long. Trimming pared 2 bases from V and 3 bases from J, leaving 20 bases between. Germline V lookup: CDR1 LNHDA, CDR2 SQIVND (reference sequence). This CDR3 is CASSITDVRGAFYEQYF. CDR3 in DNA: TGTGCCAGTAGTATAACCGACGTCCGGGGGGCCTTCTACGAGCAGTACTTC.

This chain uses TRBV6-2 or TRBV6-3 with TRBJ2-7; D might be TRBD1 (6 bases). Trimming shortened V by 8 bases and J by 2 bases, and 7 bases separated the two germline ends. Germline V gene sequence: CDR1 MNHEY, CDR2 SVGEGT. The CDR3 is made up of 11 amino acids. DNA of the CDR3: TGTGCCAGCGAGGGGGCCTACGAGCAGTACTTC. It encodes CASEGAYEQYF.

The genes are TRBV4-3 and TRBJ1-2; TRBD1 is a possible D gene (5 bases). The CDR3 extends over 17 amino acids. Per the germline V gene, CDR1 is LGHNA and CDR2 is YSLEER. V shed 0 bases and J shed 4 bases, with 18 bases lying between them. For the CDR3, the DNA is TGCGCCAGCAGCCAAGAACCTGGGGCCCCGAGGGGCTATGGCTACACCTTC. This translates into CASSQEPGAPRGYGYTF.